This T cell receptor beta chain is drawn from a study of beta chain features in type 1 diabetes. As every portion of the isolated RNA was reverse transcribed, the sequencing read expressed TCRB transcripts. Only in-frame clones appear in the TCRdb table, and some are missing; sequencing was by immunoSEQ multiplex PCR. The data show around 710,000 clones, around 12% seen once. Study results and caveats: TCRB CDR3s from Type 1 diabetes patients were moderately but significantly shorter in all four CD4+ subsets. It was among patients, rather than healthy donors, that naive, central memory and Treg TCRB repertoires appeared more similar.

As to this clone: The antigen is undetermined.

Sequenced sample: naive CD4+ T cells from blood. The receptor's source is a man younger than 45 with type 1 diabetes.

The CDR3 spells CASSLLGPSSTGELFF. CDR3 nucleotide sequence: TGCGCCAGCAGCTTGCTGGGTCCTAGTAGTACCGGGGAGCTGTTTTTT. The gene calls are TRBV5-1 and TRBJ2-2; D is uncertain. Germline assignment: CDR1 SGHRS and CDR2 YFSETQ. The length of the CDR3 is 16 residues. Trimming left V 1 base short and J 5 bases short, with 15 bases between.